This paragraph reports one T cell receptor (beta chain). The source of the sample is a study of blood T cell repertoires in COVID-19. Study-wide background: Sites across the United States, Italy and Spain contributed samples from acute and convalescent COVID-19. T cells, B-cell-depleted T cells, or PBMCs supplied cDNA or gDNA.

The authors' processing: Scientists estimated how many nucleated cells there were by amplifying reference gene primers. The method was immunoSEQ multiplex PCR; TCRdb's version includes in-frame clones alone and lacks a portion of them. For V, J and clone size, that table is used; D and trimming come from the DNA. The profile shows approximately 210,000 clones, about 91% of them singletons. Sequencing was done on a sample of peripheral blood. The receptor comes from a man aged 25-45 years with acute or convalescent COVID-19.

For the CDR3, the DNA is TGTGCCAGCAGTCCCCGACAGAACAATCAGCCCCAGCATTTT. Translated: CASSPRQNNQPQHF. V gene TRBV27 combines with J gene TRBJ1-5; tentatively, D is TRBD1 (5 bases). With 5 bases removed from V and 3 bases from J, the gap between germline ends came to 11 bases. This CDR3 has 14 residues. Germline lookup yields CDR1 MNHEY and CDR2 SMNVEV (reference sequence).